In its sample, the clone carrying this T cell receptor (beta chain) was seen a few times. What it recognizes is unknown. The data were obtained in a study of CD8 T cells in ankylosing spondylitis. General study findings and limits: A number of the motif variants had already been described in reactive arthritis synovial fluid and blood. Those disease-linked clones were CD8+; they were also relatively rare in peripheral blood.

Quantitative 5'-RACE with molecular barcodes produced the TCR beta libraries. TCRdb re-called the 5' RACE reads through MiXCR, storing one row per CDR3 protein. The table has about 360,000 distinct CDR3 sequences, about 20% seen once. This clonotype was sampled from a male donor with ankylosing spondylitis or in good health (not recorded which). The sample was blood, either unsorted or a sorted T cell fraction (not recorded which).

The CDR3 is CASSYFAGGEQYF. The DNA for the CDR3 is TGTGCCAGCAGTTATTTCGCTGGGGGCGAGCAGTACTTC. This sequence joins TRBV6-5 and TRBJ2-7; D is perhaps TRBD1 or TRBD2 (5 bases each). The V end lost 3 bases, the J end lost 6 bases, and 12 bases lay between the germline ends. The CDR3 consists of 13 residues. CDR1 is MNHEY, CDR2 SVGAGI, per germline.